This T cell receptor (beta chain) appears in the sequencing data of a study of T cells after yellow fever vaccination. The CDR3 has 15 residues. V lost 4 bases and J 10 bases, leaving 18 bases between the germline ends. Germline CDR1 and CDR2: SGHNT and YYREEE (reference sequence). Findings and limits, study-wide: Post-booster samples contained most primary-vaccination clones (more than 95% CD4, approximately 88% CD8). Contamination of FACS-sorted repertoires by abundant clonotypes from the bulk population could occur. Researchers report a weaker secondary response that nonetheless peaked faster, day 5 versus 15.

This clonotype was detected a few times. Its matching antigen is unknown. 5'RACE template switching added a universal primer site and UMIs to TCR cDNA. TCRdb re-analysed the 5' RACE reads in MiXCR, keeping a single row per CDR3 protein. The table includes about 260,000 distinct CDR3 sequences, 5.2% detected once. The material was CD4+ T cells sorted from PBMCs, obtained on the day of the yellow fever booster vaccination. The TCR was taken from a man between 18 and 29 years old who received the YFV17D yellow fever vaccine. This sequence joins TRBV5-4 and TRBJ1-6, with D unresolved. This CDR3 reads CASSPSWGKGSPLHF. The CDR3 nucleotides are TGTGCCAGCAGCCCTAGTTGGGGAAAGGGCTCACCCCTCCACTTT.